This entry describes one T cell receptor (beta chain). The antigen this receptor binds is unknown. No qualities accompany the bases; no much larger clone lies one base away. TCRbeta CDR3 regions were amplified from genomic DNA by means of the immunoSEQ Assay, a bias-controlled multiplex PCR. The original pipeline was this. The number of nucleated cells in each sample was estimated by amplification of reference gene primers within the assay. Sequence reads were collapsed and filtered to measure the absolute abundance of every unique TCRbeta CDR3 rearrangement. For each sample, productive Simpson clonality was calculated as the square root of Simpson's diversity index over productive rearrangements. In its TCRdb copy, this immuneACCESS table keeps in-frame sequences only and misses some clones. Where compared with another copy, unresolved V genes explain less than half of these, and the others have no known cause. V and J calls and clone size are copied from that table; D and trimming were computed from the DNA. Within this sample are over 200,000 clones, with 75% to 90% of them counted one time only. The ten biggest clones cover approximately 2.1% of the sample.

The sample belongs to a study of blood T cell repertoires in COVID-19 (TCRdb year 2020). About the investigation overall: The collaborator samples originated in the United States, Italy and Spain and spanned the acute and convalescent phases of COVID-19. Samples were obtained from the ongoing ImmuneRACE study (first 160 participants) and from over 1,000 subjects provided by 6 global collaborators. The repertoires were released in a freely available public database intended as a resource for research on the immune response to SARS-CoV-2. The sample metadata nearly always contained a de-identified subject ID, COVID-19 status, age in years and sex. Subjects who had been exposed to COVID-19, were actively infected with it, or had recovered from it provided the deeply sampled blood TCRbeta repertoires that made up the dataset. The prospective study material was composed of cDNA or gDNA derived from T cells, B-cell-depleted T cells, or PBMCs. Where available, HLA class I and class II types were taken from metadata supplied by the sample provider and were not determined by assay-based typing. On the study overall, not on this receptor specifically: How much clinical and demographic metadata was included differed by source and by participant, and the metadata was provided uncurated.

Another Seattle source contributed samples from volunteer blood donors who had recovered from COVID-19. Whole blood was collected in K2EDTA tubes by collaborating institutions according to the institutions' own protocols. For TCRbeta analysis, collaborators shipped samples in one of three forms: frozen whole blood, isolated PBMCs, or DNA extracted from either of those sample types. There are 13 amino acids in the CDR3, from cysteine to phenylalanine inclusive. Only CDR3 DNA is held: 39 bases, read in frame from base 1. The germline V gene (reference sequence) yields GTSNPN for CDR1 and SVGIG for CDR2. Trimming costs V 4 bases and J 0 bases, and their ends lie 7 bases apart.

Sequenced input: peripheral blood. This TCR came from a young man who had recovered from COVID-19. The chain uses TRBV30 and TRBJ1-5; the D gene identity is not certain. The sequenced DNA: TGTGCCTGGAAGTCAGTTAGCAATCAGCCCCAGCATTTT. Translated, this is CAWKSVSNQPQHF.